The 21 T cell receptor beta chains given below trace back to one sample, sequenced in a study of blood T cell repertoires in COVID-19. Sequenced by immunoSEQ multiplex PCR; TCRdb stores in-frame clones only, minus some. The table shows about 150,000 clones, with more than 75% occurring only once. The source material was peripheral blood. The origin of the receptors is a human donor with acute or convalescent COVID-19. The donor label of this sample is uncertain.

The rearrangement joins TRBV7-2 to TRBJ1-2; unclear D gene. Germline V gene data show CDR1 as SGHTA and CDR2 as FQGNSA. V was cut by 3 bases and J by 4 bases, with 9 bases left in between. CDR3 length equals 13 residues. The CDR3 DNA follows: TGTGCCAGCAGCTTCAGTCCTTCCTATGGCTACACCTTC. Translation: CASSFSPSYGYTF.

The chain joins TRBV7-9 to TRBJ2-1; 11 bases map to TRBD2. This CDR3 contains 17 residues. After removal of 2 bases from V and 8 bases from J, the junction contained 11 bases not matched to a gene. CDR1 and CDR2 from the germline V gene are SEHNR and FQNEAQ (reference sequence). As DNA, the CDR3 is TGTGCCAGCAGCTTATTGGGGCTAGCGGGGGGAATGCATGAGCAGTTCTTC. This translates into CASSLLGLAGGMHEQFF. The whole variable domain, remainder taken from reference TRBV7-9 and TRBJ2-1, is DTGVSQNPRHKITKRGQNVTFRCDPISEHNRLYWYRQTLGQGPEFLTYFQNEAQLEKSRLLSDRFSAERPKGSFSTLEIQRTEQGDSAMYLCASSLLGLAGGMHEQFFGPGTRLTVL.

This chain uses TRBV6-6 with TRBJ1-3; D is undetermined. CDR3 length: 12 amino acids. Germline V gene data show CDR1 as MNHNY and CDR2 as SVGAGI (reference sequence). With 5 bases removed from V and 6 bases from J, the gap between germline ends came to 8 bases. CDR3 bases: TGTGCCAGCAGTCCCGCAGAAAACACCATATATTTT. This sequence encodes CASSPAENTIYF.

The sample holds one count of this clone. The V call is TRBV5-1, the J call TRBJ2-7, with TRBD2 matching over 9 bases. Germline V gives CDR1 SGHRS, CDR2 YFSETQ. The ends lost 0 bases at V and 3 bases at J; junction bases unmatched: 7. The CDR3 runs 16 residues. This CDR3 reads CASSLVTSGNIYEQYF. The DNA for the CDR3 is TGCGCCAGCAGCTTGGTGACTAGCGGAAACATCTACGAGCAGTACTTC.

The chain's CDR3 is CATGKRVNSYNEQFF. Here the CDR3 DNA reads TGTGCCACCGGAAAGCGGGTGAACTCCTACAATGAGCAGTTCTTC. This chain links TRBV15 with TRBJ2-1, with a possible D match to TRBD2 (6 bases). Germline V gives CDR1 LNHNV, CDR2 YYDKDF (reference sequence). V was shortened by 8 bases and J by 0 bases, with 14 bases between the two germline ends. The CDR3 has 15 residues.

The DNA of the CDR3 is TGTGCCAGCAGCCACACCGTGGGAGGGGATACCTACGAGCAGTACTTC. Protein sequence: CASSHTVGGDTYEQYF. The gene calls are TRBV6-2 or TRBV6-3 and TRBJ2-7; 7 nucleotides agree with TRBD2. V gave up 6 bases and J gave up 2 bases; unmatched junction bases: 13. Germline loops: CDR1 MNHEY, CDR2 SVGEGT. CDR3 length: 16 residues.

The chain employs TRBV29-1 and TRBJ1-2; 9 nucleotides agree with TRBD1. In germline, CDR1 is SQVTM, CDR2 ANQGSEA. Unmatched junction bases numbered 8, after V lost 7 bases and J lost 2 bases. The CDR3 is 14 amino acids. The CDR3 nucleotides are TGCAGCGCTTTACCGGGACAGGGAAACTATGGCTACACCTTC. Encoded protein: CSALPGQGNYGYTF.

This rearrangement joins TRBV3-1 (or the pseudogene TRBV3-2) to TRBJ1-6; a possible D gene is TRBD1 (5 bases). V lost 3 bases to trimming and J lost 10 bases, with 13 bases between them. In germline, CDR1 is LGHDT, CDR2 YNNKEL (reference sequence). The CDR3 is made up of 14 amino acids. The CDR3 loop reads CASSQGQGESPLHF. CDR3 nucleotides: TGTGCCAGCAGCCAGGGGCAGGGTGAGTCACCCCTCCACTTT.

The rearrangement joins TRBV5-1 to TRBJ1-1; possible D gene TRBD1, 5 bases. Germline CDR1 SGHRS, CDR2 YFSETQ. This CDR3 has 14 residues. With 5 bases removed from V and 0 bases from J, the gap between germline ends came to 11 bases. This CDR3 is CASSQDTMNTEAFF. For the CDR3, the DNA is TGCGCCAGCAGTCAGGACACTATGAACACTGAAGCTTTCTTT.

The rearrangement joins TRBV27 to TRBJ1-1; D uncertain. V lost 0 bases and J lost 0, with 8 bases in between. The germline gives CDR1 MNHEY, CDR2 SMNVEV (reference sequence). This CDR3 contains 15 residues. Here the CDR3 reads CASSLSGVMNTEAFF. CDR3 sequence (DNA): TGTGCCAGCAGTTTATCCGGGGTTATGAACACTGAAGCTTTCTTT.

The chain has TRBV7-9 and TRBJ2-3; the D is unclear. V was shortened by 2 bases and J by 0 bases, with 9 bases between the two germline ends. Germline lookup yields CDR1 SEHNR and CDR2 FQNEAQ (reference sequence). There are 15 residues in the CDR3. The CDR3 nucleotides are TGTGCCAGCAGCTTAAGAGGCCTGAGCACAGATACGCAGTATTTT. The encoded protein is CASSLRGLSTDTQYF.

Remarks on this clone: Other DNA sequences of this sample code for an identical CDR3. The genes are TRBV7-3 and TRBJ1-1, with no clear D. The CDR3 runs to 13 residues. The germline V and J ends were trimmed by 5 bases and 1 base, with 8 bases remaining between them. Germline V gene lookup returns CDR1 SGHTA and CDR2 FQGTGA. The CDR3 DNA sequence: TGTGCCAGCAGCATCCAGGAGAACACTGAAGCTTTCTTT. It translates to CASSIQENTEAFF.

In its sample, this clone was seen a few times. V usage is TRBV4-2 and J usage is TRBJ2-7; 7 bases are shared with TRBD1. The CDR3 runs 14 residues. Germline assignment: CDR1 LGHNA and CDR2 YNFKEQ. The V segment lost 5 bases and the J segment 2 bases; nucleotides outside the gene matches: 6. The CDR3 DNA follows: TGTGCCAGCAGCTCCGGGACAGAGGCCTACGAGCAGTACTTC. Protein sequence: CASSSGTEAYEQYF.

This sequence joins TRBV2 and TRBJ2-2; D uncertain. The CDR3 loop spans 13 amino acids. V was clipped by 6 bases and J by 6 bases, with 11 bases between them. The germline V gene has CDR1 SNHLY and CDR2 FYNNEI. This chain's CDR3 is CASSPARSGELFF. CDR3 nucleotide sequence: TGTGCCAGCAGCCCCGCGAGGTCCGGGGAGCTGTTTTTT. The full variable domain, in which reference TRBV2 and TRBJ2-2 provide the parts outside the CDR3, is EPEVTQTPSHQVTQMGQEVILRCVPISNHLYFYWYRQILGQKVEFLVSFYNNEISEKSEIFDDQFSVERPDGSNFTLKIRSTKLEDSAMYFCASSPARSGELFFGEGSRLTVL.

Comments on this clone: The junction departs from the called germline gene at one end, perhaps through a read error. The rearrangement uses TRBV7-7 and TRBJ2-3; 14 positions match TRBD2. The CDR3 covers 16 residues. CDR1 is SSHAT and CDR2 is FNYEAQ in the germline V gene (reference sequence). The CDR3 loop reads CASSFGVGLAGGRRYF. CDR3 bases: TGTGCTAGCAGCTTCGGGGTCGGACTAGCGGGGGGCCGGCGGTATTTT.

CDR3 DNA sequence: TGTGCCAGCTTCGGTCCTGTGCGGCGGGGGGGGGATACGCAGTATTTT. It encodes CASFGPVRRGGDTQYF. The chain uses TRBV19 and TRBJ2-3, with 9 bases matching TRBD2. The junction had 16 bases not matched to a gene; V was cut back by 9 bases and J by 6 bases. Germline V CDR1 and CDR2: LNHDA, SQIVND (reference sequence). CDR3 length: 16 amino acids.

The V and J genes are TRBV3-1 (or the pseudogene TRBV3-2) and TRBJ2-3; TRBD1 agrees at 9 bases. J lost 6 bases, V lost 4 bases, and 8 bases had no gene match. CDR3 length: 15 amino acids. Germline CDR1 LGHDT, CDR2 YNNKEL (reference sequence). CDR3 protein: CASSLAGQGLDTQYF. CDR3 nucleotide sequence: TGTGCCAGCAGCCTCGCGGGACAGGGCTTGGATACGCAGTATTTT.

J is TRBJ1-6 and V is TRBV4-2; D ambiguous. Trimming shortened V by 1 base and J by 0 bases, and 10 bases separated the two germline ends. CDR1 is LGHNA and CDR2 is YNFKEQ in the germline V gene. The CDR3 runs 17 residues. This chain's CDR3 is CASSQVGRSSYNSPLHF. CDR3 DNA sequence: TGTGCCAGCAGCCAAGTAGGGAGAAGCTCCTATAATTCACCCCTCCACTTT.

The chain has TRBV5-4 and TRBJ1-6; no firm D call. Germline CDR1 and CDR2: SGHNT and YYREEE (reference sequence). The CDR3 has 11 amino acids. The V gene lost 0 bases and the J gene lost 16 bases, with 8 bases spanning the gap. DNA for the CDR3: TGTGCCAGCAGCTTGGCCACTGAGCTCCACTTT. This gives the protein CASSLATELHF.

V is TRBV5-4 and J is TRBJ2-5, with a tentative D call TRBD2 (6 bases). Per germline, CDR1 SGHNT and CDR2 YYREEE (reference sequence). Trimming left V 0 bases short and J 2 bases short, with 14 bases between. This CDR3 region has 16 residues. Here the CDR3 DNA reads TGTGCCAGCAGCTTGGCCCGGAGGGTCGGGCAAGAGACCCAGTACTTC. Translation: CASSLARRVGQETQYF.

The J gene is TRBJ1-3, the V gene TRBV5-4; 11 positions match TRBD1. V dropped 4 bases and J dropped 7; count of bases not matched to a gene: 4. The CDR3 extends over 14 amino acids. Germline V gene lookup returns CDR1 SGHNT and CDR2 YYREEE (reference sequence). The CDR3 spells CASSPGQGGNTIYF. CDR3 nucleotide sequence: TGTGCCAGCAGCCCGGGACAGGGGGGGAACACCATATATTTT.